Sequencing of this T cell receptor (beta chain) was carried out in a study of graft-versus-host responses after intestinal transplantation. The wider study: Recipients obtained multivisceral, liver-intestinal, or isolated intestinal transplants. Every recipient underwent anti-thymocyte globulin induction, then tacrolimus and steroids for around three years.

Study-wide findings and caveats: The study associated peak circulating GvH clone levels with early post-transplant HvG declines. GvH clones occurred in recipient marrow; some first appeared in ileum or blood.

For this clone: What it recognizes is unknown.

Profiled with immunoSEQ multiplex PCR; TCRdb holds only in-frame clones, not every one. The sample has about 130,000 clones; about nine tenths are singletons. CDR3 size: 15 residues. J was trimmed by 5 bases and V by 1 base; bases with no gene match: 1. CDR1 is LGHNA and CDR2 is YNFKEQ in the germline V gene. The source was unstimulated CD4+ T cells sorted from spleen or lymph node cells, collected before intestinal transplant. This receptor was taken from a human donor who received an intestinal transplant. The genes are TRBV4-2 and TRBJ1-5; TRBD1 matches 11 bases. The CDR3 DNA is TGTGCCAGCAGCCAAGTGGGACAGGGGGATCAGCCCCAGCATTTT. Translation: CASSQVGQGDQPQHF.